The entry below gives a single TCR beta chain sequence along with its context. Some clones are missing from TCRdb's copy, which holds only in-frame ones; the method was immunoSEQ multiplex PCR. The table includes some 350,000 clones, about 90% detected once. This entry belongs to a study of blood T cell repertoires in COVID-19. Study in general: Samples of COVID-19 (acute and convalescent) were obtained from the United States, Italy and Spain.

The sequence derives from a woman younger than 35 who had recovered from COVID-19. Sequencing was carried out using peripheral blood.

The CDR3 sequence is CASSIDQGIWGYTF. The CDR3 nucleotides read TGTGCCAGTAGTATAGATCAGGGTATTTGGGGCTACACCTTC. The rearrangement links TRBV19 to TRBJ1-2; D might be TRBD1 (5 bases). V was shortened by 0 bases and J by 8 bases, with 13 bases between the two germline ends. CDR1 and CDR2 from the germline V gene are LNHDA and SQIVND (reference sequence). The CDR3 is 14 residues long.